Sequencing of this TCR beta chain was carried out in a study of blood T cell repertoires in COVID-19. Across the study: Samples came from the United States, Italy and Spain, spanning acute and convalescent COVID-19. The cDNA or gDNA used as material had been derived from T cells, B-cell-depleted T cells, or PBMCs.

In the original processing: For nucleated cells, counts were estimated from reference gene primer amplification. Measured with immunoSEQ multiplex PCR; TCRdb has only the in-frame clones, and not every one. That table supplies the V and J calls and clone size; D and trimming were determined from the DNA. The sample records roughly 240,000 clones, 70% to 85% being singletons. CDR3 size: 15 residues. Germline CDR1 and CDR2: SGHTA and FQGNSA. V was clipped by 4 bases and J by 0 bases, with 12 bases between them. The sequence was collected from a woman of 80 years or more with acute or convalescent COVID-19. The rearrangement joins TRBV7-2 to TRBJ1-2; D unclear. Sequenced: peripheral blood. The CDR3 DNA sequence: TGTGCCAGCAGCTATAGCTCCGCGGCTAACTATGGCTACACCTTC. Protein product: CASSYSSAANYGYTF.